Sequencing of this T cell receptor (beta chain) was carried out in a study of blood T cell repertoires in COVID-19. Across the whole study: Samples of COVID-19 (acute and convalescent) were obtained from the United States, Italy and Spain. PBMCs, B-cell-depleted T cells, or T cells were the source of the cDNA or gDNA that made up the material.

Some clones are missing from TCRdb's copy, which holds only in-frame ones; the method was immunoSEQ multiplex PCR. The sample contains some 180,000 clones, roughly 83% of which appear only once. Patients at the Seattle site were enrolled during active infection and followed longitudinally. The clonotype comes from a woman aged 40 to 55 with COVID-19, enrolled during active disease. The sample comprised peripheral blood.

The CDR3 coding sequence is TGCAGCGTTGTCTTCCAGGGCTCGAGGGAAAAACTGTTTTTT. Translating gives CSVVFQGSREKLFF. The V call is TRBV29-1, the J call TRBJ1-4; weak D call: TRBD1 (5 bases). Trimming took off 4 bases at V and 8 bases at J, with 17 bases between the two ends. Germline V gene data show CDR1 as SQVTM and CDR2 as ANQGSEA. The CDR3 runs to 14 residues.